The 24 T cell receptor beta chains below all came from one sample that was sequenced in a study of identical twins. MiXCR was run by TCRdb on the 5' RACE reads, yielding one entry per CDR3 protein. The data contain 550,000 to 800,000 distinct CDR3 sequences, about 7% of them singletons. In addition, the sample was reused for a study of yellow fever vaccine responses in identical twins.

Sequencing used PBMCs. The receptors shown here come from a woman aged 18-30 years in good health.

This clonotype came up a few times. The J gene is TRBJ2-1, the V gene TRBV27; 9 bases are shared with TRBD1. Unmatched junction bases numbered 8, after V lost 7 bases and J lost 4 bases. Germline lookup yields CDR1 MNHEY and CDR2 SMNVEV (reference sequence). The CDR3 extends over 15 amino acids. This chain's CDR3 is CASTRTGAAYNEQFF. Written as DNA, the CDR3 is TGTGCCAGCACTCGGACAGGGGCTGCGTACAATGAGCAGTTCTTC.

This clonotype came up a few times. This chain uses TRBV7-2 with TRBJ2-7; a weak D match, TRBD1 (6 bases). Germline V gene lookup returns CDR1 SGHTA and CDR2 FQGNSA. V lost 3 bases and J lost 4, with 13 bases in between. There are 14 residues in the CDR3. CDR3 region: CASSLGRRGYEQYF. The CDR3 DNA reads TGTGCCAGCAGCTTGGGCAGAAGGGGGTACGAGCAGTACTTC.

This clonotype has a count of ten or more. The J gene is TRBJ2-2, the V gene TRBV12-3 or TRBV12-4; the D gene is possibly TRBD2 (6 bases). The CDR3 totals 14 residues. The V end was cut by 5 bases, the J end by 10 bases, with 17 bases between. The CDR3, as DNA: TGTGCCAGCAGTCTCGCGGGGATCAGGGAGGAGCTGTTTTTT. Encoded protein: CASSLAGIREELFF.

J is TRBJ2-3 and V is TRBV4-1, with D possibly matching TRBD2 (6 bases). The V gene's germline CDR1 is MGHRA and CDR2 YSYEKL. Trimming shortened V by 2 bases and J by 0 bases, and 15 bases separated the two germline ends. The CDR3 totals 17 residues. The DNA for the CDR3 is TGCGCCAGCAGCCAAAAGTACCACGGGGGTAGCACAGATACGCAGTATTTT. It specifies CASSQKYHGGSTDTQYF.

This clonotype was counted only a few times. CDR3 coding DNA: TGTGCCAGCTCACCACAGGGCCCCGGAGGTAACGAGCAGTACGTC. It yields the protein CASSPQGPGGNEQYV. This chain joins TRBV18 and TRBJ2-7; D possibly corresponds to TRBD2 (5 bases). This CDR3 contains 15 residues. V gave up 1 base and J gave up 5 bases, with 15 bases separating them. Germline values: CDR1 KGHSH, CDR2 LQKENI.

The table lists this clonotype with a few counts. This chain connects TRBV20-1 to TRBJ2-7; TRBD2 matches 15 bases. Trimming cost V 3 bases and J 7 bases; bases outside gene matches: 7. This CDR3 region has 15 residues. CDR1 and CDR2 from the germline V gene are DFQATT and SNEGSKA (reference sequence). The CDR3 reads CSASLGLAGGEEQYF. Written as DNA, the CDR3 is TGCAGTGCTAGCCTGGGACTAGCGGGAGGTGAGGAGCAGTACTTC.

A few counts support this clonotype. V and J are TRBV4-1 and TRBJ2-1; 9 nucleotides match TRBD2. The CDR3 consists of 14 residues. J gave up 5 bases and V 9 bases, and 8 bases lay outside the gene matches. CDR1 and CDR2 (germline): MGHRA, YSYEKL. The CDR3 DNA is TGCGCCAGTACGTTGGCGGGAGGGAACAATGAGCAGTTCTTC. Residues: CASTLAGGNNEQFF.

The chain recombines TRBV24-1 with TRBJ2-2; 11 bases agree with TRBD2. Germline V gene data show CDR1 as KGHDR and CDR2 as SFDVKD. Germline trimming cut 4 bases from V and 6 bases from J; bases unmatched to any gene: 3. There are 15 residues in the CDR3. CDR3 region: CATSEGLAGAGELFF. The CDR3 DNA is TGTGCCACCAGTGAAGGACTAGCGGGTGCCGGGGAGCTGTTTTTT.

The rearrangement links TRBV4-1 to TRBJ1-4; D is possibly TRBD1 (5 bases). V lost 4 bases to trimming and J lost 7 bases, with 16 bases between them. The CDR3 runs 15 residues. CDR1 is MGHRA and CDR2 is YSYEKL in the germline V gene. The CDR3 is CASSLDGAGTEKLFF. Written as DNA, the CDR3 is TGCGCCAGCAGCCTAGATGGGGCAGGAACTGAAAAACTGTTTTTT.

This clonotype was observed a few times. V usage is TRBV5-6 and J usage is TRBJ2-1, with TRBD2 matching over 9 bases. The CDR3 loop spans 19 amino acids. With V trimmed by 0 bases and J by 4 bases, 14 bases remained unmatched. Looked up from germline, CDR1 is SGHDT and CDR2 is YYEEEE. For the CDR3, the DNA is TGTGCCAGCAGCTTGGGGCGTAGTAGCGGGAGAAGGGAATACAATGAGCAGTTCTTC. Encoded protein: CASSLGRSSGRREYNEQFF.

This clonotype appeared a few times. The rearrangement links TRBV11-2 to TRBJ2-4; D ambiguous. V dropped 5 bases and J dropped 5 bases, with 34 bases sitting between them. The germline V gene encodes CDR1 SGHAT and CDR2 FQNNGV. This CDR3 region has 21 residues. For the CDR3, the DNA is TGTGCCAGCAGCCCCCCCCCGGGCGGCAGTTCGGAACAACTTAACCAAAACATTCAGTACTTC. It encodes CASSPPPGGSSEQLNQNIQYF.

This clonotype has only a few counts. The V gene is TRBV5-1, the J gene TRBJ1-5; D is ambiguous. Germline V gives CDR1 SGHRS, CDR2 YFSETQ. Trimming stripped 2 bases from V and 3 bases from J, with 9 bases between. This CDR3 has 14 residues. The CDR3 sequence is CASSFKPDNQPQHF. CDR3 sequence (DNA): TGCGCCAGCAGCTTCAAACCCGACAATCAGCCCCAGCATTTT.

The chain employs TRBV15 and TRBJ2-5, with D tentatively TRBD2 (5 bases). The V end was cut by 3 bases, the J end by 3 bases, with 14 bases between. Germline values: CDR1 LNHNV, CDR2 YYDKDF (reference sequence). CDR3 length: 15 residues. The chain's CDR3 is CATSSRGSGEETQYF. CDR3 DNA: TGTGCCACCAGCAGCCGGGGATCCGGGGAAGAGACCCAGTACTTC. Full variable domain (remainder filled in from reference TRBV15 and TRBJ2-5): DAMVIQNPRYQVTQFGKPVTLSCSQTLNHNVMYWYQQKSSQAPKLLFHYYDKDFNNEADTPDNFQSRRPNTSFCFLDIRSPGLGDTAMYLCATSSRGSGEETQYFGPGTRLLVL.

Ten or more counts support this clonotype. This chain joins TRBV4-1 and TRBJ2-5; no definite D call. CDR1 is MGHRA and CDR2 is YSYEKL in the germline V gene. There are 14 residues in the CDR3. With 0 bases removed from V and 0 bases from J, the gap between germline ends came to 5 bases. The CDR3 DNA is TGCGCCAGCAGCCAAGATTCGGACCAAGAGACCCAGTACTTC. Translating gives CASSQDSDQETQYF.

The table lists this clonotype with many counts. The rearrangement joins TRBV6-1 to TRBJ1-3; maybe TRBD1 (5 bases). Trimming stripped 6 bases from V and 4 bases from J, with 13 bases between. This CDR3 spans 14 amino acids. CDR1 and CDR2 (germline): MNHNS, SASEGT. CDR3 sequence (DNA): TGTGCCAGCAGCCCCGGGACGGGAGGAAACACCATATATTTT. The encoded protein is CASSPGTGGNTIYF.

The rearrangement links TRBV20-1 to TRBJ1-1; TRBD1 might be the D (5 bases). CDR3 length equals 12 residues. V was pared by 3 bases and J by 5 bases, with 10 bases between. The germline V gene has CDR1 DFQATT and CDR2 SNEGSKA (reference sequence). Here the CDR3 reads CSARGLGTEAFF. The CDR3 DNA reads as TGCAGTGCTAGGGGGCTGGGGACTGAAGCTTTCTTT.

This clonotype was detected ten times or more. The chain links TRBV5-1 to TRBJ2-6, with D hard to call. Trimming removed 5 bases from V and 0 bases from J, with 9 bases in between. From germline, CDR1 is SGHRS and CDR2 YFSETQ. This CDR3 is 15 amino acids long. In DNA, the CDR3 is TGCGCCAGCAGTTCAGACGCCTCTGGGGCCAACGTCCTGACTTTC. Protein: CASSSDASGANVLTF.

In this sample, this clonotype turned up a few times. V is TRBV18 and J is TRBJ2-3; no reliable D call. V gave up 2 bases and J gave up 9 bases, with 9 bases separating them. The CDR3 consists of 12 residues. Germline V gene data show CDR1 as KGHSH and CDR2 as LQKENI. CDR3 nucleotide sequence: TGTGCCAGCTCACCATCGCCTGGCACGCAGTATTTT. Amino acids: CASSPSPGTQYF.

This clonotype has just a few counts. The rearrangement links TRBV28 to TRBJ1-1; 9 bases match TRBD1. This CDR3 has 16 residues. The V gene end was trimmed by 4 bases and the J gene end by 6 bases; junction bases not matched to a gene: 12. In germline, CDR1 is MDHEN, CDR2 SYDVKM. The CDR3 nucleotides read TGTGCCAGCAGTTCAGCCGGGACAGGGCATCTCGCTGAAGCTTTCTTT. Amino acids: CASSSAGTGHLAEAFF.

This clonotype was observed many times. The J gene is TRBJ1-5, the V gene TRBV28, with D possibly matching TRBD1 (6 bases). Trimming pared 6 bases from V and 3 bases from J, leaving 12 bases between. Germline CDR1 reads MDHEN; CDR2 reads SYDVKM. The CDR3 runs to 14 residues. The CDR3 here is CASSLDSINQPQHF. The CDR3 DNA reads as TGTGCCAGCAGCCTGGACAGCATCAATCAGCCCCAGCATTTT.

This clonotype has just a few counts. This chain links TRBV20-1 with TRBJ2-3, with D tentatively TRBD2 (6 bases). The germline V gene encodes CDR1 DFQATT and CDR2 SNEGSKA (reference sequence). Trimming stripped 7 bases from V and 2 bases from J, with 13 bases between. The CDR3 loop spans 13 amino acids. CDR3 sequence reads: CSVAGPYTDTQYF. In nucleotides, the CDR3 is TGCAGTGTTGCGGGGCCCTACACAGATACGCAGTATTTT.

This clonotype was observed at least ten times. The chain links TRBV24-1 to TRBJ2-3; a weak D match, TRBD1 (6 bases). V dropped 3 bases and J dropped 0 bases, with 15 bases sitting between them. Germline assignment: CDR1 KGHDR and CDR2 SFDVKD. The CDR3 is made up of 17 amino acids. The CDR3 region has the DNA TGTGCCACCAGTGATCCGGTAGGGGGACACAGCACAGATACGCAGTATTTT. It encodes CATSDPVGGHSTDTQYF.

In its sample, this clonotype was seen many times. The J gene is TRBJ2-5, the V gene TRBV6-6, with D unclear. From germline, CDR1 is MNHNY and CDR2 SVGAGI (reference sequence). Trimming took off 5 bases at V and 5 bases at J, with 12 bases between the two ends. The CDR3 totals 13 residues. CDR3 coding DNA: TGTGCCAGCAGTGATTGGGGAAGGGAGACCCAGTACTTC. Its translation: CASSDWGRETQYF.

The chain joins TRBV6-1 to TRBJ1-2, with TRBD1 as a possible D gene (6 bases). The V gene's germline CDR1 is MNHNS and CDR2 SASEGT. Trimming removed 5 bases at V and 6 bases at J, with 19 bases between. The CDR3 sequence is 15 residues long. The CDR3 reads CASSINRWGGDGYTF. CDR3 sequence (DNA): TGTGCCAGCAGTATCAATCGATGGGGGGGCGATGGCTACACCTTC.